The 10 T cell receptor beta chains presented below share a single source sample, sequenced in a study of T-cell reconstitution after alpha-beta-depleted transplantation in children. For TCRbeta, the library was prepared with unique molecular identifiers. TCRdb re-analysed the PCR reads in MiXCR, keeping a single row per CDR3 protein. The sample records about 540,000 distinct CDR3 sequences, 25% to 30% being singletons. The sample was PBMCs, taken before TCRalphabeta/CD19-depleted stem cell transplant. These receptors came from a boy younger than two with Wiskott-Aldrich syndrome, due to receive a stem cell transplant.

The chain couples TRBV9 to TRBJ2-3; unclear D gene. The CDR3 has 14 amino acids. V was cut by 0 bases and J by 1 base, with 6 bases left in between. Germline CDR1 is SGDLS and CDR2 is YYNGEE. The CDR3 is CASSVDPRTDTQYF. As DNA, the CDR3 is TGTGCCAGCAGCGTAGATCCACGCACAGATACGCAGTATTTT.

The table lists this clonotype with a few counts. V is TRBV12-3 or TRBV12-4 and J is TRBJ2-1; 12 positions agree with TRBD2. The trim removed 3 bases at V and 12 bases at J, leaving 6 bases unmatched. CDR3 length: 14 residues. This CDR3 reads CASSFSSGRAGQFF. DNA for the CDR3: TGTGCCAGCAGTTTTTCTAGCGGGAGGGCCGGGCAGTTCTTC.

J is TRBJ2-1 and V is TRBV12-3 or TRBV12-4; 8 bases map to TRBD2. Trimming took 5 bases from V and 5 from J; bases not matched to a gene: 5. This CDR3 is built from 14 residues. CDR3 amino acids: CASSGPGGNNEQFF. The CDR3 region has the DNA TGTGCCAGCAGTGGTCCGGGGGGGAACAATGAGCAGTTCTTC.

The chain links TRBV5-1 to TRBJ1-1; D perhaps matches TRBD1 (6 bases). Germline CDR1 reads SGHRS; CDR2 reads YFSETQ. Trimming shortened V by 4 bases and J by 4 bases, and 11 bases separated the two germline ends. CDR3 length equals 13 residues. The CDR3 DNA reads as TGCGCCAGCAGCACACAGGGCCCCACTGAAGCTTTCTTT. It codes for CASSTQGPTEAFF.

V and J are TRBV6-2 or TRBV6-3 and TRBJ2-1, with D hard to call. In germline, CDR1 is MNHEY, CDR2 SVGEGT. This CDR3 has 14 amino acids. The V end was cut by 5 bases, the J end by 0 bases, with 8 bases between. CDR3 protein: CASSTRVSYNEQFF. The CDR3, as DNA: TGTGCCAGCAGTACCCGGGTCTCCTACAATGAGCAGTTCTTC.

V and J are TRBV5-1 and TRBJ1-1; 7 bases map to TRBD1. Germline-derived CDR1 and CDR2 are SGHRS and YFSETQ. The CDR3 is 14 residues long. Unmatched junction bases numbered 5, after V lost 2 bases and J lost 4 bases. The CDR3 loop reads CASSFRGWGTEAFF. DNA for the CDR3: TGCGCCAGCAGCTTCAGGGGGTGGGGCACTGAAGCTTTCTTT.

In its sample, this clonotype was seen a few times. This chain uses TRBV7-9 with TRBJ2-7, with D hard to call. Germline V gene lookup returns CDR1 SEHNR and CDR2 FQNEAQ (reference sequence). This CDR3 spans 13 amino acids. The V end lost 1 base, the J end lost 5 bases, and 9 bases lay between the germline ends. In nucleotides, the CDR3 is TGTGCCAGCAGCTTAGATGGAGTACACGAGCAGTACTTC. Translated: CASSLDGVHEQYF.

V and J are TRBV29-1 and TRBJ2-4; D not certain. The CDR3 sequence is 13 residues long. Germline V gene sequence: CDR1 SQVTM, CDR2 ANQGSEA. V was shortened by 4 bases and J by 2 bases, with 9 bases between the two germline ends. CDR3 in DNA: TGCAGCGTTGCGTCGGGTTCCAAAAACATTCAGTACTTC. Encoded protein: CSVASGSKNIQYF.

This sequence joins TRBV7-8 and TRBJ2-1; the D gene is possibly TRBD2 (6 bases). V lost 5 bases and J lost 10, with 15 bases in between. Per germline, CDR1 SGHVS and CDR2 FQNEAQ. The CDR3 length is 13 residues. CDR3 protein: CASSLGTAGEQFF. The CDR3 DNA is TGTGCCAGCAGCCTTGGGACTGCCGGGGAGCAGTTCTTC.

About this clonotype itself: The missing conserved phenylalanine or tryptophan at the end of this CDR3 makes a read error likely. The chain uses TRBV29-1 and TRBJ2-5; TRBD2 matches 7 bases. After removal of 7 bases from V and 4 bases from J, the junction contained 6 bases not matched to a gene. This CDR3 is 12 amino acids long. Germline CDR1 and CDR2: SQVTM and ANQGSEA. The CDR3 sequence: CSAAPSGETQYL. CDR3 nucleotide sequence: TGCAGCGCCGCCCCTAGCGGAGAGACCCAGTACTTG.